This T cell receptor beta chain was sequenced in a study of blood T cell repertoires in COVID-19. Per the germline V gene, CDR1 is LNHDA and CDR2 is SQIVND (reference sequence). V was cut by 5 bases and J by 1 base, with 15 bases left in between. This CDR3 has 17 amino acids. Method: immunoSEQ multiplex PCR; TCRdb's copy keeps in-frame clones and lacks some. The sample lists about 97,000 clones; around 90% were seen once. Sequenced material: peripheral blood. The chain joins TRBV19 to TRBJ2-6; tentative D call: TRBD1 (5 bases). The sequence came from a man younger than 35 with acute or convalescent COVID-19. The chain's CDR3 is CASSFWTLTSGANVLTF. In nucleotides, the CDR3 is TGTGCCAGTAGTTTCTGGACACTTACATCTGGGGCCAACGTCCTGACTTTC.